One sample yielded the 31 T cell receptor beta chains listed below, sequenced in a study of T cell repertoires in cytomegalovirus infection. TCRdb re-called the reads through MiXCR, storing one row per CDR3 protein. The table lists 740,000 or so distinct CDR3 sequences, less than 40% of them singletons. Sequenced input: PBMCs. These receptor sequences come from a human donor in good health (CMV status not recorded). Some clones in this sample may be carry-over from other donors' samples.

This clonotype was counted a single time. J is TRBJ2-7 and V is TRBV7-2, with 8 bases that match TRBD2. The CDR3 extends over 15 amino acids. V lost 4 bases, J lost 11 bases, and 16 bases stayed unmatched. Germline V gene lookup returns CDR1 SGHTA and CDR2 FQGNSA. The CDR3 region is CASSSRGAGGGEKYF. The CDR3 region has the DNA TGTGCCAGCAGCTCCCGGGGTGCGGGAGGCGGGGAGAAGTACTTC.

The V gene is TRBV2, the J gene TRBJ2-5; 7 nucleotides align to TRBD2. V shed 4 bases, J shed 5 bases, and the junction held 10 bases outside the gene matches. CDR3 length: 15 amino acids. The germline CDR1 and CDR2 sequences are SNHLY and FYNNEI. CDR3 region: CASSARTSAPETQYF. CDR3 sequence (DNA): TGTGCCAGCAGTGCCCGCACTAGCGCCCCGGAGACCCAGTACTTC.

V and J are TRBV7-2 and TRBJ2-6; the D gene is possibly TRBD2 (5 bases). The CDR3 has 17 amino acids. Germline CDR1 reads SGHTA; CDR2 reads FQGNSA. V lost 1 base and J lost 2, with 12 bases in between. CDR3 coding DNA: TGTGCCAGCAGCTTAGTCGTAGGGAGAGCTGGGGCCAACGTCCTGACTTTC. Its protein is CASSLVVGRAGANVLTF. The whole variable domain, remainder taken from reference TRBV7-2 and TRBJ2-6, is GAGVSQSPSNKVTEKGKDVELRCDPISGHTALYWYRQSLGQGLEFLIYFQGNSAPDKSGLPSDRFSAERTGGSVSTLTIQRTQQEDSAVYLCASSLVVGRAGANVLTFGAGSRLTVL.

A few counts support this clonotype. The chain links TRBV10-3 to TRBJ2-5; TRBD1 matches at 10 bases. Germline V CDR1 and CDR2: ENHRY, SYGVKD. V gave up 2 bases and J gave up 4 bases; unmatched junction bases: 4. The CDR3 is 15 amino acids. CDR3 protein: CAISEGTGVRETQYF. The CDR3 region has the DNA TGTGCCATCAGTGAGGGGACAGGGGTGCGAGAGACCCAGTACTTC.

The chain has TRBV24-1 and TRBJ2-3; 8 bases are shared with TRBD2. After removal of 2 bases from V and 3 bases from J, the junction contained 0 bases not matched to a gene. CDR3 length equals 14 residues. The germline CDR1 and CDR2 sequences are KGHDR and SFDVKD. The CDR3 DNA is TGTGCCACCAGTGATTCTAGCGGGACAGATACGCAGTATTTT. Amino acid sequence: CATSDSSGTDTQYF.

The chain has TRBV11-2 and TRBJ2-3; D gene ambiguous. This CDR3 is 12 amino acids long. V was cut by 5 bases and J by 3 bases, with 6 bases left in between. From germline, CDR1 is SGHAT and CDR2 FQNNGV. The CDR3 bases are TGTGCCAGCAGCCCGATGACAGATACGCAGTATTTT. This sequence encodes CASSPMTDTQYF.

This clonotype was seen more than once but under ten times. This chain joins TRBV7-8 and TRBJ1-1; D gene ambiguous. V gave up 3 bases and J gave up 2 bases, with 13 bases separating them. Germline V gene sequence: CDR1 SGHVS, CDR2 FQNEAQ. The CDR3 has 15 residues. Written as DNA, the CDR3 is TGTGCCAGCAGCTTCGGAGGGCCCCTAAACACTGAAGCTTTCTTT. The encoded protein is CASSFGGPLNTEAFF.

This clonotype was seen ten or more times. The junction differs from germline at one of its ends, possibly a read error. The CDR3 reads CASSIGGNTGELFF. CDR3 nucleotides: TGTGCCAGCAGTATAGGAGGGAACACCGGGGAGCTGTTTTTT. The rearrangement joins TRBV19 to TRBJ2-2, with a tentative D call TRBD2 (5 bases). This CDR3 spans 14 amino acids. Germline V gives CDR1 LNHDA, CDR2 SQIVND (reference sequence).

Note on this clonotype: This likely comes from a read error, as the CDR3 has no conserved phenylalanine or tryptophan at its end. The chain links TRBV27 to TRBJ2-1, with 8 bases lining up with TRBD2. CDR1 and CDR2 from the germline V gene are MNHEY and SMNVEV (reference sequence). Trimming took 4 bases from V and 5 from J; bases not matched to a gene: 10. This CDR3 comprises 16 residues. The CDR3 sequence: CASSYSGKGFHNEQFL. DNA for the CDR3: TGTGCCAGCAGTTATAGCGGGAAAGGTTTCCACAATGAGCAGTTCTTA.

This clonotype was picked up a small number of times. The V gene is TRBV5-4, the J gene TRBJ1-6; D perhaps matches TRBD1 (5 bases). The germline V and J ends were trimmed by 5 bases and 7 bases, with 13 bases remaining between them. The CDR3 contains 14 residues. The germline gives CDR1 SGHNT, CDR2 YYREEE (reference sequence). The CDR3 protein is CASRGTGPNSPLHF. DNA of the CDR3: TGTGCCAGCAGAGGGACTGGCCCCAATTCACCCCTCCACTTT.

This clonotype was seen once. This chain joins TRBV6-8 and TRBJ2-7; D gene ambiguous. The V and J ends lost 6 bases and 2 bases respectively, with 17 bases between them. This CDR3 spans 15 amino acids. CDR1 is MNHGY, CDR2 SAAAGT, per germline. The CDR3 loop reads CASRAPVSTAYEQYF. The CDR3, as DNA: TGTGCCAGCAGAGCCCCCGTATCGACGGCCTACGAGCAGTACTTC.

V and J are TRBV24-1 and TRBJ2-7; possible D gene TRBD2, 5 bases. There are 14 residues in the CDR3. V was clipped by 7 bases and J by 2 bases, with 14 bases between them. Germline lookup yields CDR1 KGHDR and CDR2 SFDVKD. The CDR3 loop is CATRADKSPYEQYF. In nucleotides, the CDR3 is TGTGCCACCAGAGCGGATAAGAGCCCCTACGAGCAGTACTTC.

The chain carries TRBV2 and TRBJ1-2; D uncertain. Trimming took 7 bases from V and 2 from J, leaving 11 bases between them. The length of the CDR3 is 13 residues. The V gene's germline CDR1 is SNHLY and CDR2 FYNNEI. CDR3 protein: CASTGAQNYGYTF. The CDR3 coding sequence is TGTGCCAGCACAGGAGCCCAAAACTATGGCTACACCTTC.

The rearrangement links TRBV5-5 to TRBJ2-3; possibly TRBD1 for D (5 bases). Trimming shortened V by 0 bases and J by 0 bases, and 8 bases separated the two germline ends. The germline V gene encodes CDR1 SGHKS and CDR2 YYEKEE (reference sequence). This CDR3 spans 15 amino acids. For the CDR3, the DNA is TGTGCCAGCAGCTTGGGACAGTATAGCACAGATACGCAGTATTTT. The encoded protein is CASSLGQYSTDTQYF.

This chain joins TRBV7-4 and TRBJ2-2, with D perhaps matching TRBD1 (5 bases). This CDR3 comprises 14 residues. Per germline, CDR1 SGHVT and CDR2 SQSDAQ. Between the trimmed V and J ends, which lost 4 bases and 6 bases, there was a span of 12 bases. The CDR3 reads CASSWGEYAGELFF. Here the CDR3 DNA reads TGTGCCAGCAGCTGGGGCGAGTACGCCGGGGAGCTGTTTTTT.

This clonotype has more than one count but fewer than ten. The chain uses TRBV6-5 and TRBJ1-2; D gene unclear. The CDR3 is 14 amino acids. With 6 bases removed from V and 4 bases from J, the gap between germline ends came to 15 bases. The germline gives CDR1 MNHEY, CDR2 SVGAGI. The CDR3 protein is CASSTADVAYGYTF. For the CDR3, the DNA is TGTGCCAGCAGCACCGCGGACGTCGCCTATGGCTACACCTTC.

This clonotype was seen many times. This chain links TRBV28 with TRBJ2-1; possibly TRBD2 for D (5 bases). Germline V gene data show CDR1 as MDHEN and CDR2 as SYDVKM. The CDR3 loop spans 16 amino acids. V lost 0 bases, J lost 0 bases, and 9 bases lay in between. CDR3 nucleotides: TGTGCCAGCAGTTTATGGGAGGATCTCTCCTACAATGAGCAGTTCTTC. It yields the protein CASSLWEDLSYNEQFF.

The chain carries TRBV19 and TRBJ2-3, with 9 bases that match TRBD1. This CDR3 has 16 residues. J was trimmed by 2 bases and V by 4 bases; bases with no gene match: 7. Germline CDR1 LNHDA, CDR2 SQIVND (reference sequence). In DNA form, the CDR3 reads TGTGCCAGTAGTAGACCGGGACAGGGTACCACAGATACGCAGTATTTT. This gives the protein CASSRPGQGTTDTQYF.

This chain connects TRBV20-1 to TRBJ2-3; D gene ambiguous. Trimming took 0 bases from V and 2 from J, leaving 12 bases between them. CDR3 size: 15 residues. CDR1 DFQATT and CDR2 SNEGSKA come from the germline V gene (reference sequence). Here the CDR3 DNA reads TGCAGTGCTAGAGACAGTGTTCAGGCCACAGATACGCAGTATTTT. Translated: CSARDSVQATDTQYF.

The gene calls are TRBV12-3 or TRBV12-4 and TRBJ2-7; no definite D call. The CDR3 is 14 amino acids. Trimming took off 2 bases at V and 6 bases at J, with 14 bases between the two ends. This chain's CDR3 is CASSLPGRWAEQYF. The CDR3 DNA reads as TGTGCCAGCAGTTTACCTGGACGGTGGGCCGAGCAGTACTTC.

V is TRBV7-9 and J is TRBJ1-2, with D unclear. Per the germline V gene, CDR1 is SEHNR and CDR2 is FQNEAQ (reference sequence). V was pared by 1 base and J by 2 bases, with 8 bases between. There are 14 residues in the CDR3. In nucleotides, the CDR3 is TGTGCCAGCAGCTTAGAGGCCAGGAACTATGGCTACACCTTC. Translation: CASSLEARNYGYTF.

This clonotype was observed a few times. Sequence at one end of the junction differs from germline and may be a read error. The rearrangement joins TRBV12-3 or TRBV12-4 to TRBJ2-4, with 9 bases lining up with TRBD2. This CDR3 comprises 11 residues. The CDR3 DNA sequence: TGTGCCAGCAGTATGGGGACTAGCCCCGTCTTC. Translating gives CASSMGTSPVF.

This clonotype was observed a handful of times. The chain combines TRBV12-3 or TRBV12-4 with TRBJ1-2, with a possible D match to TRBD1 (5 bases). This CDR3 contains 14 residues. V lost 3 bases, J lost 3 bases, and 11 bases lay in between. Here the CDR3 reads CASSLGPGHYGYTF. The CDR3 DNA follows: TGTGCCAGCAGTTTGGGGCCGGGACACTATGGCTACACCTTC.

This clonotype was recorded a few times. V usage is TRBV7-2 and J usage is TRBJ1-5, with 7 bases identical to TRBD1. The V gene end was trimmed by 1 base and the J gene end by 5 bases; junction bases not matched to a gene: 2. CDR3 length: 14 amino acids. Per the germline V gene, CDR1 is SGHTA and CDR2 is FQGNSA. CDR3 amino acids: CASSLGTGDQPQHF. CDR3 DNA sequence: TGTGCCAGCAGCTTAGGGACAGGAGATCAGCCCCAGCATTTT. The variable domain in full, completed from reference TRBV7-2 and TRBJ1-5, reads GAGVSQSPSNKVTEKGKDVELRCDPISGHTALYWYRQSLGQGLEFLIYFQGNSAPDKSGLPSDRFSAERTGGSVSTLTIQRTQQEDSAVYLCASSLGTGDQPQHFGDGTRLSIL.

The chain combines TRBV20-1 with TRBJ1-5; possible D gene TRBD1, 5 bases. Germline CDR1 reads DFQATT; CDR2 reads SNEGSKA (reference sequence). V lost 4 bases and J 2 bases, leaving 18 bases between the germline ends. This CDR3 spans 16 amino acids. CDR3 amino acids: CSAKFSRDRGNQPQHF. CDR3 sequence (DNA): TGCAGTGCTAAGTTTTCCCGGGACCGGGGCAATCAGCCCCAGCATTTT.

This clonotype was picked up a small number of times. V usage is TRBV6-5 and J usage is TRBJ1-2; D is ambiguous. With 4 bases removed from V and 0 bases from J, the gap between germline ends came to 12 bases. Germline V gene sequence: CDR1 MNHEY, CDR2 SVGAGI. This CDR3 is 15 amino acids long. The chain's CDR3 is CASSFGQTPNYGYTF. In DNA, the CDR3 is TGTGCCAGCAGTTTCGGCCAGACTCCTAACTATGGCTACACCTTC.

A few counts support this clonotype. The chain recombines TRBV28 with TRBJ2-1; 7 bases are shared with TRBD2. The CDR3 has 16 amino acids. V was pared by 3 bases and J by 7 bases, with 12 bases of the junction left unmatched. Germline CDR1 MDHEN, CDR2 SYDVKM. CDR3 nucleotide sequence: TGTGCCAGCAGTTTGCCGAGCGGGATAGGGTATAATGAGCAGTTCTTC. Translated, it gives CASSLPSGIGYNEQFF.

This clonotype was detected only a few times. This chain joins TRBV27 and TRBJ1-2; D not certain. The V end lost 3 bases, the J end lost 4 bases, and 9 bases lay between the germline ends. The CDR3 spans 13 residues. Germline V gene lookup returns CDR1 MNHEY and CDR2 SMNVEV (reference sequence). CDR3 in amino acids: CASSFGPIYGYTF. CDR3 DNA: TGTGCCAGCAGTTTTGGACCAATCTATGGCTACACCTTC.

V gene TRBV3-1 combines with J gene TRBJ2-3; D ambiguous. The V end lost 4 bases, the J end lost 3 bases, and 14 bases lay between the germline ends. Germline values: CDR1 LGHDT, CDR2 YNNKEL (reference sequence). The CDR3 loop spans 15 amino acids. CDR3 coding DNA: TGTGCCAGCAGCCGCCTCCGGGTCTCTACAGATACGCAGTATTTT. Protein: CASSRLRVSTDTQYF.

The V call is TRBV5-6, the J call TRBJ2-7, with TRBD2 identical over 7 bases. Germline assignment: CDR1 SGHDT and CDR2 YYEEEE. The CDR3 covers 15 residues. Trimming removed 4 bases from V and 0 bases from J; junction bases left unmatched: 7. This CDR3 reads CASSPEASGSYEQYF. The CDR3 DNA follows: TGTGCCAGCAGCCCTGAGGCTAGCGGCTCCTACGAGCAGTACTTC. Drawing the rest from reference TRBV5-6 and TRBJ2-7, the complete variable domain is DAGVTQSPTHLIKTRGQQVTLRCSPKSGHDTVSWYQQALGQGPQFIFQYYEEEERQRGNFPDRFSGHQFPNYSSELNVNALLLGDSALYLCASSPEASGSYEQYFGPGTRLTVT.

V and J are TRBV9 and TRBJ2-7; 9 bases line up with TRBD1. CDR3 length: 15 residues. Germline values: CDR1 SGDLS, CDR2 YYNGEE. J was trimmed by 7 bases and V by 10 bases; bases with no gene match: 18. CDR3 bases: TGTGCCTCCACTCCCGGGGGACAGGGAGGACTGGAGCAGTACTTC. Translating gives CASTPGGQGGLEQYF.